These 19 T cell receptor beta chains share one sample of origin, sequenced in a study of blood T cell repertoires in COVID-19. TCRdb's copy holds only in-frame clones and misses some; the assay was immunoSEQ multiplex PCR. The data hold over 450,000 clones, with 70% to 90% observed a single time. Sequencing was done on a sample of peripheral blood. These receptors were taken from a woman aged 45 to 65 with COVID-19, enrolled during active disease.

The genes are TRBV5-1 and TRBJ2-1; the D gene is possibly TRBD2 (6 bases). V was cut by 4 bases and J by 5 bases, with 13 bases left in between. Germline CDR1 is SGHRS and CDR2 is YFSETQ. This CDR3 is built from 14 residues. The CDR3 bases are TGCGCCAGCAGCACGGGACTGAGCAACAATGAGCAGTTCTTC. Its protein is CASSTGLSNNEQFF.

This clone appeared a few times. The chain links TRBV12-3 or TRBV12-4 to TRBJ1-5, with a weak D call TRBD1 (5 bases). The length of the CDR3 is 13 residues. The V gene lost 6 bases and the J gene lost 4 bases, with 10 bases spanning the gap. In nucleotides, the CDR3 is TGTGCCAGCAGCCTGACAGAAAATCAGCCCCAGCATTTT. It encodes CASSLTENQPQHF.

The V call is TRBV9, the J call TRBJ1-1; D is undetermined. The germline V gene has CDR1 SGDLS and CDR2 YYNGEE. The CDR3 consists of 14 residues. V lost 2 bases and J 2 bases, leaving 10 bases between the germline ends. CDR3 sequence (DNA): TGTGCCAGCAGCGTCTATCAGGCCAACACTGAAGCTTTCTTT. The encoded protein is CASSVYQANTEAFF.

This chain joins TRBV4-1 and TRBJ2-3; 12 bases are a match to TRBD2. The CDR3 contains 17 residues. From germline, CDR1 is MGHRA and CDR2 YSYEKL. V was pared by 5 bases and J by 7 bases, with 13 bases of the junction left unmatched. The CDR3 sequence is CASSARTSGVPGYTQYF. In nucleotides, the CDR3 is TGCGCCAGCAGCGCTCGGACTAGCGGGGTTCCCGGGTATACGCAGTATTTT.

In regard to this clone: A read error may produce the germline difference seen at one junction end. The chain combines TRBV27 with TRBJ1-2; TRBD1 agrees at 8 bases. Germline assignment: CDR1 MNHEY and CDR2 SMNVEV (reference sequence). The CDR3 consists of 13 residues. Written as DNA, the CDR3 is TGTGCCAGCAGTCCCCGGGACAGGCGGTATGTTGACTTC. As protein: CASSPRDRRYVDF.

About this clone: This CDR3 is also generated by other DNA sequences in the sample. For the CDR3, the DNA is TGTGCCAGCAGTGAAGCGCGTAGCAATCAGCCCCAGCATTTT. It is translated as CASSEARSNQPQHF. The chain is built from TRBV6-1 and TRBJ1-5; the D is unclear. Germline CDR1 MNHNS, CDR2 SASEGT. The CDR3 is 14 amino acids. The V end lost 0 bases, the J end lost 0 bases, and 3 bases lay between the germline ends.

This clone was detected a few times. The V and J genes are TRBV9 and TRBJ1-3; D remains unclear. The CDR3 length is 13 residues. Germline CDR1 reads SGDLS; CDR2 reads YYNGEE. V lost 5 bases, J lost 4 bases, and 10 bases lay in between. DNA of the CDR3: TGTGCCAGCAGTCGCGGAGGGGGAAACACCATATATTTT. Protein sequence: CASSRGGGNTIYF. Together with reference TRBV9 and TRBJ1-3, the CDR3 gives the full variable domain: DSGVTQTPKHLITATGQRVTLRCSPRSGDLSVYWYQQSLDQGLQFLIQYYNGEERAKGNILERFSAQQFPDLHSELNLSSLELGDSALYFCASSRGGGNTIYFGEGSWLTVV.

J is TRBJ2-1 and V is TRBV6-1; unclear D gene. Trimming removed 5 bases at V and 8 bases at J, with 16 bases between. This CDR3 spans 14 amino acids. CDR1 MNHNS and CDR2 SASEGT come from the germline V gene. CDR3 nucleotides: TGTGCCAGCAGTCCTGACCTTAGCTATCATGAGCAGTTCTTC. This codes for CASSPDLSYHEQFF.

The chain recombines TRBV30 with TRBJ1-1, with TRBD1 identical over 9 bases. This CDR3 has 17 residues. J gave up 0 bases and V 2 bases, and 10 bases lay outside the gene matches. Germline V gene data show CDR1 as GTSNPN and CDR2 as SVGIG (reference sequence). The CDR3 reads CAWSLRQGGFMNTEAFF. DNA of the CDR3: TGTGCCTGGAGTCTTAGACAGGGGGGATTCATGAACACTGAAGCTTTCTTT.

The V and J genes are TRBV3-1 (or the pseudogene TRBV3-2) and TRBJ1-6, with 8 bases matching TRBD1. In germline, CDR1 is LGHDT, CDR2 YNNKEL (reference sequence). There are 17 residues in the CDR3. The V gene end was trimmed by 1 base and the J gene end by 7 bases; junction bases not matched to a gene: 9. Here the CDR3 reads CASSQARTGSKNSPLHF. The CDR3 DNA is TGTGCCAGCAGCCAAGCCCGGACAGGGTCTAAGAATTCACCCCTCCACTTT.

The rearrangement uses TRBV11-3 and TRBJ2-7, with TRBD2 identical over 8 bases. CDR1 SGHNT and CDR2 YENEEA come from the germline V gene. The CDR3 runs 13 residues. Trimming took 3 bases from V and 6 from J; bases not matched to a gene: 4. The CDR3 DNA reads TGTGCCAGCAGCTTCGGCGGGGGGTTCGAGCAGTACTTC. It yields the protein CASSFGGGFEQYF.

V usage is TRBV5-8 and J usage is TRBJ1-1, with 9 bases fitting TRBD1. V dropped 4 bases and J dropped 5; count of bases not matched to a gene: 6. CDR1 and CDR2 (germline): SGHTS, YDEGEE. CDR3 length: 14 amino acids. The CDR3 here is CASSPTGGDTEAFF. The CDR3 region has the DNA TGTGCCAGCAGCCCGACAGGGGGAGATACTGAAGCTTTCTTT.

V and J are TRBV4-2 and TRBJ1-1; D gene unclear. Germline V gene sequence: CDR1 LGHNA, CDR2 YNFKEQ. V lost 4 bases, J lost 3 bases, and 18 bases lay in between. The CDR3 runs to 16 residues. The CDR3 nucleotides are TGTGCCAGCAGCCCTGCTGGAGGAGGGCGCGACACTGAAGCTTTCTTT. Residues: CASSPAGGGRDTEAFF.

V is TRBV5-1 and J is TRBJ2-7; TRBD2 might be the D (6 bases). From germline, CDR1 is SGHRS and CDR2 YFSETQ. V was pared by 0 bases and J by 0 bases, with 13 bases between. This CDR3 is 16 amino acids long. The CDR3 DNA follows: TGCGCCAGCAGCTTGGATCGGGGACTTCCCTCCTACGAGCAGTACTTC. It yields the protein CASSLDRGLPSYEQYF.

This sequence joins TRBV4-2 and TRBJ2-7, with TRBD2 matching over 13 bases. This CDR3 has 16 residues. The germline CDR1 and CDR2 sequences are LGHNA and YNFKEQ. V lost 2 bases, J lost 3 bases, and 4 bases stayed unmatched. CDR3 residues: CASSQPTSGGGYEQYF. CDR3 coding DNA: TGTGCCAGCAGCCAACCAACTAGCGGGGGGGGCTACGAGCAGTACTTC.

Only one count was recorded for this clone. This chain links TRBV7-9 with TRBJ2-7; the D is unclear. The V gene lost 1 base and the J gene lost 0 bases, with 7 bases spanning the gap. This CDR3 is 14 amino acids long. Per the germline V gene, CDR1 is SEHNR and CDR2 is FQNEAQ (reference sequence). CDR3 region: CASSLVAVSYEQYF. CDR3 sequence (DNA): TGTGCCAGCAGCTTAGTCGCAGTCTCCTACGAGCAGTACTTC.

The chain combines TRBV6-5 with TRBJ2-7, with 7 nucleotides matching TRBD1. Per germline, CDR1 MNHEY and CDR2 SVGAGI. V trimming: 5 bases; J trimming: 2 bases; junction bases outside the gene matches: 6. CDR3 length equals 14 residues. The CDR3 loop is CASSPDRSAYEQYF. Written as DNA, the CDR3 is TGTGCCAGCAGTCCGGACAGGAGCGCCTACGAGCAGTACTTC.

Only a few counts were recorded for this clone. The chain has TRBV5-8 and TRBJ1-5, with 10 bases lining up with TRBD1. The V segment lost 6 bases and the J segment 6 bases; nucleotides outside the gene matches: 3. The CDR3 extends over 13 amino acids. Per germline, CDR1 SGHTS and CDR2 YDEGEE. This CDR3 is CASNRQGAQPQHF. The CDR3, as DNA: TGTGCCAGCAACCGACAGGGGGCTCAGCCCCAGCATTTT. The full variable domain, its missing parts supplied by reference TRBV5-8 and TRBJ1-5, is EAGVTQSPTHLIKTRGQQATLRCSPISGHTSVYWYQQALGLGLQFLLWYDEGEERNRGNFPPRFSGRQFPNYSSELNVNALELEDSALYLCASNRQGAQPQHFGDGTRLSIL.

This clone was seen a handful of times. The V gene is TRBV27, the J gene TRBJ1-1, with 8 bases identical to TRBD1. The CDR3 sequence is 19 residues long. CDR1 is MNHEY, CDR2 SMNVEV, per germline (reference sequence). V shed 6 bases, J shed 2 bases, and the junction held 20 bases outside the gene matches. Here the CDR3 reads CASSPASSFRDRTNTEAFF. The CDR3, as DNA: TGTGCCAGCAGCCCGGCCAGCAGTTTTAGGGACAGGACAAACACTGAAGCTTTCTTT.